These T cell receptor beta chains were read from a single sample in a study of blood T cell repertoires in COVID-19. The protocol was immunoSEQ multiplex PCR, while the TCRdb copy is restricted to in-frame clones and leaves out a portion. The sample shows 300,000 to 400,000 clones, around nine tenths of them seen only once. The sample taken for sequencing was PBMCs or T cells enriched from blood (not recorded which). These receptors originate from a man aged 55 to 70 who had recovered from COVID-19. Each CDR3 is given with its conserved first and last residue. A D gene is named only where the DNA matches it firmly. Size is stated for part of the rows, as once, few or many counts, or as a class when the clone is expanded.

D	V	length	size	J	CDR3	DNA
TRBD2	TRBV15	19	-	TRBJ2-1	CATSRGTSGIAVGSNEQFF	TGTGCCACCAGCAGAGGGACTAGCGGGATCGCCGTTGGTTCCAATGAGCAGTTCTTC
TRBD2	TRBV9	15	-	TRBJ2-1	CASSVGSSGIIEQFF	TGTGCCAGCAGCGTAGGGAGTAGCGGGATTATTGAGCAGTTCTTC
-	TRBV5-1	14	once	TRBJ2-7	CASSLGQMSYEQYF	TGCGCCAGCAGCTTGGGACAGATGTCCTACGAGCAGTACTTC
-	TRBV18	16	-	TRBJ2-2	CASSPLDGRNTGELFF	TGTGCCAGCTCACCCCTGGACGGGAGGAACACCGGGGAGCTGTTTTTT
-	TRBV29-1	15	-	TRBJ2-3	CSAPGGGLYTDTQYF	TGCAGCGCACCAGGTGGGGGACTCTACACAGATACGCAGTATTTT
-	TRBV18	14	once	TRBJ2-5	CASSPRQVQETQYF	TGTGCCAGCTCACCGCGACAGGTACAAGAGACCCAGTACTTC
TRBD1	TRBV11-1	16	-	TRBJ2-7	CASSFNSNRGLREQYF	TGTGCCAGCAGCTTTAACTCTAACAGGGGGCTCCGCGAGCAGTACTTC
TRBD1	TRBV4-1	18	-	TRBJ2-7	CASSQDRSLGTGSYEQYF	TGCGCCAGCAGCCAAGATAGGTCATTGGGGACAGGGAGCTACGAGCAGTACTTC
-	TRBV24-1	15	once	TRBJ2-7	CATSDLSKVTYEQYF	TGTGCCACCAGTGATTTGTCCAAGGTGACTTACGAGCAGTACTTC
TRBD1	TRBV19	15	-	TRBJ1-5	CASSGPGQNNQPQHF	TGTGCCAGTAGTGGGCCGGGACAGAACAATCAGCCCCAGCATTTT
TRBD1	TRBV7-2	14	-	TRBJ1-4	CASSFQGGNEKLFF	TGTGCCAGCAGCTTCCAGGGGGGTAATGAAAAACTGTTTTTT
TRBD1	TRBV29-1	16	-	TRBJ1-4	CSDSEQGQVLGEKLFF	TGCAGCGACTCGGAACAGGGGCAGGTTTTAGGTGAAAAACTGTTTTTT
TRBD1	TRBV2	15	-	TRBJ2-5	CASSTGTGRQETQYF	TGTGCCAGCAGTACCGGGACAGGGAGGCAAGAGACCCAGTACTTC
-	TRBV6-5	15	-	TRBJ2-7	CASRRKGTSSYEQCF	TGTGCCAGCAGGAGGAAGGGTACTAGCTCCTACGAGCAGTGCTTC
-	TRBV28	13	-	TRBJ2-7	CASREGRSYEQYF	TGTGCCAGCAGGGAGGGACGATCCTACGAGCAGTACTTC
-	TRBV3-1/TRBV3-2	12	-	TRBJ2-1	CASSQADNEQFF	TGTGCCAGCAGCCAAGCGGACAATGAGCAGTTCTTC
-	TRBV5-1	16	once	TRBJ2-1	CASSLISGTEYNEQFF	TGCGCCAGCAGCTTGATCTCCGGGACTGAGTACAATGAGCAGTTCTTC
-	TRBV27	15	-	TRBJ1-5	CASRPARGYNQPQHF	TGTGCCAGCAGGCCCGCCAGGGGATACAATCAGCCCCAGCATTTT
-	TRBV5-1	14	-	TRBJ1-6	CASSFEGYNSPLHF	TGCGCCAGCAGCTTTGAGGGATATAATTCACCCCTCCACTTT
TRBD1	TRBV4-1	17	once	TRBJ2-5	CASSQRAGDRIQETQYF	TGCGCCAGCAGCCAACGAGCCGGGGACAGAATTCAAGAGACCCAGTACTTC
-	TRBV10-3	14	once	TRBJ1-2	CAISDTTVEYGYTF	TGTGCCATCAGTGATACGACAGTGGAGTACGGCTACACCTTC
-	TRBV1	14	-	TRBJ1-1	CTSSQDRGNTEAFF	TGCACCAGCAGCCAAGACCGCGGGAACACTGAAGCTTTCTTT
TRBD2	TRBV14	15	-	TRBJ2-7	CASSQVSGGSYEQYF	TGTGCCAGCAGCCAGGTTTCGGGAGGGTCCTACGAGCAGTACTTC
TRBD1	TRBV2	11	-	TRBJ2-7	CASSLQGAIHF	TGTGCCAGCAGTCTCCAGGGGGCGATCCACTTC